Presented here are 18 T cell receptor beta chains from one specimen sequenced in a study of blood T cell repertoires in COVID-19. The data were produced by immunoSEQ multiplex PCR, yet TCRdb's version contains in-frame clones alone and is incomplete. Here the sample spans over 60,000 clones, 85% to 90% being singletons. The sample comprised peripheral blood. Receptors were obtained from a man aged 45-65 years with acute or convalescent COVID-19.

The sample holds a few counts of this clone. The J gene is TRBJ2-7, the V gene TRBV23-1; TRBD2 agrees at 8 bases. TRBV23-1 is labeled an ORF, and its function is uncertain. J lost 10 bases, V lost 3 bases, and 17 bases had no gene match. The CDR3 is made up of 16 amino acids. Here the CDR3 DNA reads TGCGCCAGCAGTCACTTACTAGCGGCCGGAACTACGAAACAGTACTTC. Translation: CASSHLLAAGTTKQYF.

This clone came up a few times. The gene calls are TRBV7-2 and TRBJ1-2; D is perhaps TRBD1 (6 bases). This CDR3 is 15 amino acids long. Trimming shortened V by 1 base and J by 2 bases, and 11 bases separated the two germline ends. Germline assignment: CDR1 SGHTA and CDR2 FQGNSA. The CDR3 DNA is TGTGCCAGCAGCTTAGTGTTTCAGGGGAACTATGGCTACACCTTC. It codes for CASSLVFQGNYGYTF.

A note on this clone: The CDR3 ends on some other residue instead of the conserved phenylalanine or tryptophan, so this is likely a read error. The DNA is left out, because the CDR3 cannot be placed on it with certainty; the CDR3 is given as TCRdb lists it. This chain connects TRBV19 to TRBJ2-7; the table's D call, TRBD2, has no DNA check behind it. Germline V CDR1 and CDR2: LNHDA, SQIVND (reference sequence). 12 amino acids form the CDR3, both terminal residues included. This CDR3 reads CASSDQSGSASL.

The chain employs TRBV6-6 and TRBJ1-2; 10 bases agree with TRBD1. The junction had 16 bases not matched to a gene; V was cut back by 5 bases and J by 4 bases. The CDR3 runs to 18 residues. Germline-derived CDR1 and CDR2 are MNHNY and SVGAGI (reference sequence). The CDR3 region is CASSRSTSPGQGLYGYTF. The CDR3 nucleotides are TGTGCCAGCAGTCGGAGTACATCTCCGGGACAGGGGCTCTATGGCTACACCTTC.

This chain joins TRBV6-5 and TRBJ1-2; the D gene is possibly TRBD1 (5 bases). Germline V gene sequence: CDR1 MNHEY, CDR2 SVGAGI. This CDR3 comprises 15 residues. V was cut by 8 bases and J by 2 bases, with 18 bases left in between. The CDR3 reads CASHATGGKNYGYTF. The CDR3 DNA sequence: TGTGCCAGCCACGCCACGGGGGGGAAAAACTATGGCTACACCTTC.

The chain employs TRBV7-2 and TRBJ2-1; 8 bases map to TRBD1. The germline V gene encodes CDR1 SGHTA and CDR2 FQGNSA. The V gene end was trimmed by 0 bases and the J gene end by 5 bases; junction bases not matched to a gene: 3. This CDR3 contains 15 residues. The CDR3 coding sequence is TGTGCCAGCAGCTTAGCACAGGGGGTAAACAATGAGCAGTTCTTC. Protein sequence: CASSLAQGVNNEQFF.

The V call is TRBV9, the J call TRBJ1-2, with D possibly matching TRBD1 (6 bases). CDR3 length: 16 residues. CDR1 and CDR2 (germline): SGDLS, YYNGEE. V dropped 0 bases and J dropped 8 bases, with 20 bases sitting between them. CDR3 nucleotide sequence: TGTGCCAGCAGCGTAGCACAGGGTGCTTCTCGAGGGGGCTACACCTTC. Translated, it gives CASSVAQGASRGGYTF.

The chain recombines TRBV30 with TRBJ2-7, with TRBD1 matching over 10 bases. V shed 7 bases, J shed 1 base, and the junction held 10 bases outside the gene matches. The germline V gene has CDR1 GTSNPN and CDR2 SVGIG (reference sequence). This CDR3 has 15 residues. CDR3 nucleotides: TGTGCCTTGGACCGGGACAGGGGTTTTTCCTACGAGCAGTACTTC. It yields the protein CALDRDRGFSYEQYF.

CDR3 DNA: TGTGCCAGTAGTACCTCCCCGGGACTAGCGGGAGGATCTGGGGCCAACGTCCTGACTTTC. Translated, it gives CASSTSPGLAGGSGANVLTF. This chain joins TRBV19 and TRBJ2-6; 15 bases match TRBD2. Germline lookup yields CDR1 LNHDA and CDR2 SQIVND (reference sequence). The V segment lost 4 bases and the J segment 1 base; nucleotides outside the gene matches: 8. The CDR3 has 20 residues.

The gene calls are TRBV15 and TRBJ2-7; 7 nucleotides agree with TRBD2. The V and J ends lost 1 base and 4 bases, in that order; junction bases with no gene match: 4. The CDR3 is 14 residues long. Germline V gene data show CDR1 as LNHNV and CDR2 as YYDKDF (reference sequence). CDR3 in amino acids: CATSRVGLEYEQYF. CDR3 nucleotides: TGTGCCACCAGCAGAGTAGGACTAGAGTACGAGCAGTACTTC.

The CDR3 nucleotides read TGTGCCTGGAGTGTAGGGGTCAGGGACTATGGCTACACCTTC. Encoded protein: CAWSVGVRDYGYTF. This chain links TRBV30 with TRBJ1-2; possibly TRBD1 for D (5 bases). Germline values: CDR1 GTSNPN, CDR2 SVGIG (reference sequence). Trimming took off 0 bases at V and 3 bases at J, with 11 bases between the two ends. The CDR3 contains 14 residues.

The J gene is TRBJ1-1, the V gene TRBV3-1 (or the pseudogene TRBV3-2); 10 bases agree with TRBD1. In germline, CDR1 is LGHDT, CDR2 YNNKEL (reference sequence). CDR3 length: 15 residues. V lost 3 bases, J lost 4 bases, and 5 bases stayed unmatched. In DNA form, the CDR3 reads TGTGCCAGCAGCCACCCTCGGGACAGGGGCACTGAAGCTTTCTTT. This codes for CASSHPRDRGTEAFF.

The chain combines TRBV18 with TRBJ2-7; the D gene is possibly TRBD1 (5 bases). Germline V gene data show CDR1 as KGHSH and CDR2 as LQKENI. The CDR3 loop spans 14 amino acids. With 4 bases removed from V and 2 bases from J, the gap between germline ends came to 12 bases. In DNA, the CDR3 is TGTGCCAGCTCACGACAGAAGGGAACCTACGAGCAGTACTTC. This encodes CASSRQKGTYEQYF.

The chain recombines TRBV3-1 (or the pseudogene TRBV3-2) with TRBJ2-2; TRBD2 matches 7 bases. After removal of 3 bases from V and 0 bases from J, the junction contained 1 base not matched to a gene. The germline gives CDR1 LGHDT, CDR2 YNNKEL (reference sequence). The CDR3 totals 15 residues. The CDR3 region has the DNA TGTGCCAGCAGCCAGGGACTAACGAACACCGGGGAGCTGTTTTTT. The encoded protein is CASSQGLTNTGELFF.

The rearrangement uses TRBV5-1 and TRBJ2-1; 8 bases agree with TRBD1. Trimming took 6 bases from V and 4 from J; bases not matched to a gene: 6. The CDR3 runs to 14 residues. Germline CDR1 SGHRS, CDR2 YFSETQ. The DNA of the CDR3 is TGCGCCAGCACCAAGGACAGGGAATACAATGAGCAGTTCTTC. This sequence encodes CASTKDREYNEQFF.

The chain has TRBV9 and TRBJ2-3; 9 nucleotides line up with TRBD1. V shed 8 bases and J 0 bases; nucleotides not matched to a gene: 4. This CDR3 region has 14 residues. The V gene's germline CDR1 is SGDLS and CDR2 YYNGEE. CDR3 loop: CASKGTGSTDTQYF. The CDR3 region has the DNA TGTGCCAGTAAGGGGACAGGGAGCACAGATACGCAGTATTTT.

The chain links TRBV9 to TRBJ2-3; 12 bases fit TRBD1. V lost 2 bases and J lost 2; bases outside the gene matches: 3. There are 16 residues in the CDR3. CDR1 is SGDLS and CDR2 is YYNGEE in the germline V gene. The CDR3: CASSVGTGGVTDTQYF. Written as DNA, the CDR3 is TGTGCCAGCAGCGTGGGGACAGGGGGCGTCACAGATACGCAGTATTTT.

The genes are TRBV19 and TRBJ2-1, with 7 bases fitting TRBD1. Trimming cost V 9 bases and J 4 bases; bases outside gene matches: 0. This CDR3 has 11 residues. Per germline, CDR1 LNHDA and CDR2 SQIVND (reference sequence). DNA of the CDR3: TGTGCCAGCAGGGGGTACAATGAGCAGTTCTTC. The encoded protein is CASRGYNEQFF.